The 22 T cell receptor beta chains in this list originate from one sample, sequenced in a study of blood T cell repertoires in COVID-19. Assay used: immunoSEQ multiplex PCR; TCRdb lists only in-frame clones, some missing. Of about 440,000 clones listed, 70% to 90% were seen once; the top ten hold around 12%. Specimen: peripheral blood. These TCRs come from a woman aged 50 to 65 with COVID-19, enrolled during active disease.

The chain is built from TRBV5-4 and TRBJ1-2, with a possible D match to TRBD1 (5 bases). V shed 4 bases and J shed 6 bases, with 10 bases lying between them. The CDR3 has 12 residues. Germline CDR1 SGHNT, CDR2 YYREEE (reference sequence). The CDR3 spells CASSLRVDGYTF. The CDR3 DNA sequence: TGTGCCAGCAGCCTCAGGGTGGATGGCTACACCTTC.

The chain links TRBV9 to TRBJ1-2, with 10 bases lining up with TRBD1. J lost 2 bases, V lost 4 bases, and 5 bases had no gene match. CDR1 SGDLS and CDR2 YYNGEE come from the germline V gene. The CDR3 spans 15 residues. The CDR3 DNA reads TGTGCCAGCAGCTCGGGACAGGGGATAAACTATGGCTACACCTTC. Its protein product is CASSSGQGINYGYTF.

The gene calls are TRBV15 and TRBJ1-4; D gene uncertain. The V and J ends lost 6 bases and 1 base respectively, with 9 bases between them. Germline-derived CDR1 and CDR2 are LNHNV and YYDKDF (reference sequence). This CDR3 is built from 14 residues. The CDR3 reads CATSTGVTNEKLFF. DNA of the CDR3: TGTGCCACCAGTACGGGAGTAACTAATGAAAAACTGTTTTTT. Drawing the rest from reference TRBV15 and TRBJ1-4, the complete variable domain is DAMVIQNPRYQVTQFGKPVTLSCSQTLNHNVMYWYQQKSSQAPKLLFHYYDKDFNNEADTPDNFQSRRPNTSFCFLDIRSPGLGDTAMYLCATSTGVTNEKLFFGSGTQLSVL.

This clone has just one count. This chain links TRBV24-1 with TRBJ2-7, with D hard to call. The CDR3 has 12 residues. Trimming left V 2 bases short and J 6 bases short, with 7 bases between. In germline, CDR1 is KGHDR, CDR2 SFDVKD. Here the CDR3 reads CATSDSGREQYF. In nucleotides, the CDR3 is TGTGCCACCAGTGATTCTGGCCGCGAGCAGTACTTC.

The chain couples TRBV5-6 to TRBJ2-2, with 9 nucleotides matching TRBD1. The CDR3 is 15 residues long. The trim removed 0 bases at V and 7 bases at J, leaving 4 bases unmatched. Germline V lookup: CDR1 SGHDT, CDR2 YYEEEE. Here the CDR3 DNA reads TGTGCCAGCAGCTTGGCCCCGACAGGGGGCGGGGAGCTGTTTTTT. Amino acid sequence: CASSLAPTGGGELFF. The full variable domain, with the rest looked up from reference TRBV5-6 and TRBJ2-2, is DAGVTQSPTHLIKTRGQQVTLRCSPKSGHDTVSWYQQALGQGPQFIFQYYEEEERQRGNFPDRFSGHQFPNYSSELNVNALLLGDSALYLCASSLAPTGGGELFFGEGSRLTVL.

V gene TRBV7-9 combines with J gene TRBJ1-1; no clear D. Trimming shortened V by 1 base and J by 8 bases, and 17 bases separated the two germline ends. Germline assignment: CDR1 SEHNR and CDR2 FQNEAQ (reference sequence). CDR3 size: 15 residues. The CDR3 DNA follows: TGTGCCAGCAGCTTAGGGGCCGGGCCTGGGAGGGAAGCTTTCTTT. It is translated as CASSLGAGPGREAFF.

The rearrangement uses TRBV9 and TRBJ2-7; D call uncertain. V was shortened by 0 bases and J by 1 base, with 14 bases between the two germline ends. The CDR3 extends over 16 amino acids. CDR1 and CDR2 from the germline V gene are SGDLS and YYNGEE. Written as DNA, the CDR3 is TGTGCCAGCAGCGTAGGAAGTAGCCTTAATTCCTACGAGCAGTACTTC. The encoded protein is CASSVGSSLNSYEQYF. The full variable domain, in which reference TRBV9 and TRBJ2-7 provide the parts outside the CDR3, is DSGVTQTPKHLITATGQRVTLRCSPRSGDLSVYWYQQSLDQGLQFLIQYYNGEERAKGNILERFSAQQFPDLHSELNLSSLELGDSALYFCASSVGSSLNSYEQYFGPGTRLTVT.

This chain joins TRBV18 and TRBJ2-7; D is uncertain. Germline CDR1 reads KGHSH; CDR2 reads LQKENI. V was pared by 1 base and J by 7 bases, with 17 bases between. This CDR3 spans 15 amino acids. The CDR3 protein is CASSPRRDGLEEQYF. CDR3 in DNA: TGTGCCAGCTCACCACGCCGAGACGGTCTAGAGGAGCAGTACTTC. Full variable domain (outside the CDR3, taken from reference TRBV18 and TRBJ2-7): NAGVMQNPRHLVRRRGQEARLRCSPMKGHSHVYWYRQLPEEGLKFMVYLQKENIIDESGMPKERFSAEFPKEGPSILRIQQVVRGDSAAYFCASSPRRDGLEEQYFGPGTRLTVT.

Only one count was recorded for this clone. The chain links TRBV7-6 to TRBJ2-7; 8 bases match TRBD1. After removal of 5 bases from V and 0 bases from J, the junction contained 6 bases not matched to a gene. The CDR3 covers 15 residues. Germline loops: CDR1 SGHVS, CDR2 FNYEAQ. CDR3 region: CASSILGTGSYEQYF. DNA of the CDR3: TGTGCCAGCAGCATTCTGGGGACAGGCTCCTACGAGCAGTACTTC.

V is TRBV7-8 and J is TRBJ2-3; TRBD2 matches at 7 bases. Germline CDR1 and CDR2: SGHVS and FQNEAQ. V trimming: 5 bases; J trimming: 2 bases; junction bases outside the gene matches: 4. The CDR3 is made up of 14 amino acids. CDR3 amino acids: CASSPGLTTDTQYF. Written as DNA, the CDR3 is TGTGCCAGCAGCCCGGGACTAACCACAGATACGCAGTATTTT.

The rearrangement uses TRBV6-5 and TRBJ2-1; TRBD1 matches 7 bases. The CDR3 runs to 15 residues. In germline, CDR1 is MNHEY, CDR2 SVGAGI. V shed 5 bases, J shed 8 bases, and the junction held 12 bases outside the gene matches. The CDR3 spells CASSPGTAGSYEQFF. CDR3 in DNA: TGTGCCAGCAGTCCCGGGACAGCTGGGAGTTATGAGCAGTTCTTC.

The chain links TRBV3-1 (or the pseudogene TRBV3-2) to TRBJ1-4; D is ambiguous. CDR3 length equals 13 residues. CDR1 and CDR2 (germline): LGHDT, YNNKEL (reference sequence). Between the trimmed V and J ends, which lost 5 bases and 5 bases, there was a span of 9 bases. The CDR3 loop reads CASSTMENEKLFF. CDR3 DNA sequence: TGTGCCAGCAGCACTATGGAGAATGAAAAACTGTTTTTT.

The chain carries TRBV5-1 and TRBJ2-5; a weak D match, TRBD1 (6 bases). Deletions cut 4 bases from V and 3 bases from J, with 28 bases between. Germline CDR1 reads SGHRS; CDR2 reads YFSETQ. This CDR3 contains 19 residues. In DNA, the CDR3 is TGCGCCAGCAGCCCTGTCTTACCTCGGCCAACAGGGATGGAAGAGACCCAGTACTTC. It is translated as CASSPVLPRPTGMEETQYF.

The J gene is TRBJ1-4, the V gene TRBV19, with 8 bases identical to TRBD1. Trimming removed 5 bases from V and 7 bases from J; junction bases left unmatched: 9. The CDR3 length is 15 residues. CDR1 LNHDA and CDR2 SQIVND come from the germline V gene (reference sequence). In DNA form, the CDR3 reads TGTGCCAGTAGTTCCCCGACAGGGGTTGTTGAAAAACTGTTTTTT. Protein: CASSSPTGVVEKLFF.

In DNA form, the CDR3 reads TGTGCCAGCAGCCAAGAGACAGGTAAAAATCAGCCCCAGCATTTT. This translates into CASSQETGKNQPQHF. The chain recombines TRBV4-2 with TRBJ1-5; possible D gene TRBD1, 6 bases. Trimming stripped 0 bases from V and 4 bases from J, with 10 bases between. The V gene's germline CDR1 is LGHNA and CDR2 YNFKEQ. The CDR3 is 15 residues long.

This clone was detected once. This chain links TRBV12-3 or TRBV12-4 with TRBJ1-4; the D gene is possibly TRBD1 (5 bases). Trimming pared 5 bases from V and 11 bases from J, leaving 12 bases between. This CDR3 has 12 residues. CDR3 in amino acids: CASSRPEGKLFF. Here the CDR3 DNA reads TGTGCCAGCAGTCGTCCGGAGGGGAAACTGTTTTTT.

This chain links TRBV20-1 with TRBJ2-2; D is possibly TRBD2 (6 bases). V was trimmed by 6 bases and J by 7 bases, leaving 9 bases between them. The CDR3 is made up of 11 amino acids. Looked up from germline, CDR1 is DFQATT and CDR2 is SNEGSKA (reference sequence). CDR3 bases: TGCAGTGCACAGACTAGCGGGGAGCTGTTTTTT. It specifies CSAQTSGELFF.

This sequence joins TRBV7-7 and TRBJ1-3; D unclear. This CDR3 spans 15 amino acids. Germline V gene sequence: CDR1 SSHAT, CDR2 FNYEAQ (reference sequence). V lost 5 bases, J lost 0 bases, and 11 bases lay in between. Here the CDR3 DNA reads TGTGCCAGCAGCGAATTCAGATACTCTGGAAACACCATATATTTT. Encoded protein: CASSEFRYSGNTIYF.

V usage is TRBV5-8 and J usage is TRBJ1-4; 7 nucleotides match TRBD1. The CDR3 sequence is 14 residues long. Germline CDR1 is SGHTS and CDR2 is YDEGEE. Trimming at V came to 0 bases and at J to 8 bases, leaving 4 bases not matched to a gene. CDR3 bases: TGTGCCAGCAGCTTGGAGGGGGCTGTCGAAAAACTGTTTTTT. Translation: CASSLEGAVEKLFF.

The J gene is TRBJ2-3, the V gene TRBV21-1; whether TRBD2, the table's D call, matches the DNA was not checked. TRBV21-1 constitutes a pseudogene. The CDR3 runs 18 residues. The CDR3 is CASSKGDRSGGATDTQYF. In nucleotides, the CDR3 is TGTGCCAGCAGCAAAGGGGACCGTAGCGGGGGGGCCACAGATACGCAGTATTTT.

This sequence joins TRBV14 and TRBJ2-3; 8 bases match TRBD2. The CDR3 has 15 residues. Trimming took 3 bases from V and 10 from J; bases not matched to a gene: 12. Germline V gene data show CDR1 as SGHDN and CDR2 as FVKESK. CDR3 coding DNA: TGTGCCAGCAGCCATGTATCCCCGGGGGGGCAGGCGCAGTATTTT. This gives the protein CASSHVSPGGQAQYF. The whole variable domain, filled in from reference TRBV14 and TRBJ2-3, reads EAGVTQFPSHSVIEKGQTVTLRCDPISGHDNLYWYRRVMGKEIKFLLHFVKESKQDESGMPNNRFLAERTGGTYSTLKVQPAELEDSGVYFCASSHVSPGGQAQYFGPGTRLTVL.

This rearrangement joins TRBV19 to TRBJ1-2, with 7 bases fitting TRBD1. The CDR3 is 13 residues long. The ends lost 7 bases at V and 7 bases at J; junction bases unmatched: 9. The V gene's germline CDR1 is LNHDA and CDR2 SQIVND (reference sequence). CDR3 bases: TGTGCCAGTACCAGAGAGGGGGCGGGTGGCTACACCTTC. It is translated as CASTREGAGGYTF. The full variable domain, its missing parts supplied by reference TRBV19 and TRBJ1-2, is DGGITQSPKYLFRKEGQNVTLSCEQNLNHDAMYWYRQDPGQGLRLIYYSQIVNDFQKGDIAEGYSVSREKKESFPLTVTSAQKNPTAFYLCASTREGAGGYTFGSGTRLTVV.